This T cell receptor (beta chain) stems from a study of T cell responses to AZD1222 COVID-19 vaccine. Concerning this clone itself: Its specificity is not known.

Germline CDR1 is MDHEN and CDR2 is SYDVKM. With 8 bases clipped from V and 4 bases from J, the junction kept 9 bases outside the gene matches. There are 14 residues in the CDR3. Study results and caveats: Donors skewed white British and female; clonal diversity was possibly underestimated. Baseline serostatus was positive in only five to seven AZD1222 recipients.

Method: immunoSEQ multiplex PCR; TCRdb's copy keeps in-frame clones and lacks some. The sample contains tens of thousands of clones, around 80% of which appear only once. This specimen consisted of peripheral blood, obtained 28 days after the second AZD1222 dose. This chain connects TRBV28 to TRBJ1-2; 8 nucleotides match TRBD1. The clonotype originates from an adult who received the AZD1222 COVID-19 vaccine. The CDR3: CASALGTGAYGYTF. CDR3 DNA sequence: TGTGCCAGCGCACTCGGGACAGGAGCCTATGGCTACACCTTC.